Listed below are T cell receptor beta chains from one sample, sequenced in a study of T cells in Graves' hyperthyroidism and ophthalmopathy. TCRdb redid the calling of the multiplex PCR reads with MiXCR, one entry per CDR3 protein. The table shows 390,000 or so distinct CDR3 sequences, with approximately 15% occurring only once. Material for sequencing was blood. These receptors were obtained from a man aged 18 to 29 with Graves' ophthalmopathy. The CDR3 runs from the conserved cysteine through the conserved F or W. The D gene is left open where the match is weak. Clone size appears in some rows only: once, few, many, or a class for an expanded clone.

CDR3aa | CDR3nt | j_gene | len | abundance | v_gene | d_gene
CASSPGWGSYEQYF | TGTGCCAGCAGCCCCGGGTGGGGCTCCTACGAGCAGTACTTC | TRBJ2-7 | 14 | few | TRBV7-2 | -
CASSQGASSYEQYF | TGCGCCAGCAGTCAGGGGGCAAGCTCCTACGAGCAGTACTTC | TRBJ2-7 | 14 | many | TRBV5-1 | TRBD1
CASSSLTGEAFF | TGTGCCAGCAGTTCTTTGACGGGTGAAGCTTTCTTT | TRBJ1-1 | 12 | many | TRBV5-4 | -
CASSQEGSINSPLHF | TGCGCCAGCAGCCAAGAAGGATCCATAAATTCACCCCTCCACTTT | TRBJ1-6 | 15 | few | TRBV4-1 | -
CASSLGTFSPPEQFF | TGTGCCAGCAGCTTAGGAACGTTCTCCCCACCTGAGCAGTTCTTC | TRBJ2-1 | 15 | many | TRBV11-3 | -
CASSPYSGGRGSHEQYF | TGTGCCAGCTCACCCTACTCGGGGGGACGGGGCTCCCACGAGCAGTACTTC | TRBJ2-7 | 17 | - | TRBV18 | TRBD2
CSVQRLAGAYEQYF | TGCAGCGTTCAGCGACTAGCGGGAGCCTACGAGCAGTACTTC | TRBJ2-7 | 14 | few | TRBV29-1 | TRBD2
CASSLGGTGAYGYTF | TGCGCCAGCAGCTTGGGAGGAACAGGGGCCTATGGCTACACCTTC | TRBJ1-2 | 15 | many | TRBV5-1 | TRBD1
CASSSFGTGIVDEQFF | TGTGCCAGCAGCTCCTTTGGCACGGGGATTGTGGATGAGCAGTTCTTC | TRBJ2-1 | 16 | many | TRBV7-2 | -
CASSPFGPEQFF | TGTGCCAGCAGCCCGTTCGGGCCTGAGCAGTTCTTC | TRBJ2-1 | 12 | many | TRBV3-1 | -
CASSLMTPASPQHF | TGTGCCAGCAGTTTAATGACCCCCGCAAGTCCCCAGCATTTT | TRBJ1-5 | 14 | - | TRBV28 | -
CSARGLTSGGPDTQYF | TGCAGTGCTAGAGGCCTTACTAGCGGGGGGCCAGATACGCAGTATTTT | TRBJ2-3 | 16 | - | TRBV20-1 | TRBD2
CASSLVVGSSYNEQFF | TGCGCCAGCAGCTTGGTCGTGGGAAGCTCCTACAATGAGCAGTTCTTC | TRBJ2-1 | 16 | - | TRBV5-1 | -
CASSTTSGITDTQYF | TGTGCCAGCAGCACCACTAGCGGGATCACAGATACGCAGTATTTT | TRBJ2-3 | 15 | many | TRBV28 | TRBD2
CASRPTGQRAFRTDTQYF | TGTGCCAGCAGACCCACCGGACAGCGGGCTTTTAGGACAGATACGCAGTATTTT | TRBJ2-3 | 18 | - | TRBV6-1 | -
CASKSSSFEQYF | TGTGCCAGTAAATCCTCCTCCTTCGAGCAGTACTTC | TRBJ2-7 | 12 | - | TRBV19 | -
CASSRSFPVWAGEDTEAFF | TGCGCCAGCAGCCGCTCCTTCCCCGTCTGGGCAGGGGAGGACACTGAAGCTTTCTTT | TRBJ1-1 | 19 | few | TRBV4-1 | -
CSVEDSGTAKNIQYF | TGCAGCGTTGAAGATTCTGGGACAGCCAAAAACATTCAGTACTTC | TRBJ2-4 | 15 | many | TRBV29-1 | -
CASSPPGKQETQYF | TGTGCCAGCTCACCACCGGGGAAACAAGAGACCCAGTACTTC | TRBJ2-5 | 14 | many | TRBV18 | -
CASSREGTAVAEAFF | TGTGCCAGTAGTCGGGAGGGGACAGCTGTCGCTGAAGCTTTCTTT | TRBJ1-1 | 15 | many | TRBV19 | TRBD1
CASSLGASGDTQYF | TGTGCCAGCAGCTTAGGGGCTAGCGGGGATACGCAGTATTTT | TRBJ2-3 | 14 | many | TRBV7-9 | TRBD2
CASSLAPGLGTEAFF | TGTGCCAGCAGCTTAGCCCCAGGGCTAGGCACTGAAGCTTTCTTT | TRBJ1-1 | 15 | few | TRBV7-9 | -
CASSDGPGLVQPQHF | TGTGCCAGCAGTGATGGCCCGGGGTTGGTTCAGCCCCAGCATTTT | TRBJ1-5 | 15 | many | TRBV6-1 | -
CASQPRQGAYEQYF | TGTGCCAGCCAGCCCCGACAGGGGGCGTACGAGCAGTACTTC | TRBJ2-7 | 14 | - | TRBV2 | TRBD1
CASSYPRAGGIEQYF | TGTGCCAGCAGTTATCCCCGGGCGGGGGGTATCGAGCAGTACTTC | TRBJ2-7 | 15 | many | TRBV28 | TRBD2
CASSQEGTGYVNTEAFF | TGTGCCAGCAGCCAAGAGGGGACAGGGTACGTGAACACTGAAGCTTTCTTT | TRBJ1-1 | 17 | many | TRBV3-1 | TRBD1
CATSRGEQGRTDTQYF | TGTGCCACCAGCAGAGGGGAACAGGGGCGCACAGATACGCAGTATTTT | TRBJ2-3 | 16 | many | TRBV15 | TRBD1
CASSYEGRHTGELFF | TGTGCCAGCAGTTACGAGGGGAGACACACCGGGGAGCTGTTTTTT | TRBJ2-2 | 15 | - | TRBV6-5 | -
CASSLRTGDQLIAEAFF | TGTGCCAGCAGCTTACGGACAGGAGATCAACTCATCGCTGAAGCTTTCTTT | TRBJ1-1 | 17 | many | TRBV7-9 | TRBD1
CASSLLLHAVDTQYF | TGTGCCAGCAGTTTACTCCTCCACGCAGTTGATACGCAGTATTTT | TRBJ2-3 | 15 | many | TRBV27 | -
CAWSVKAGGEKLFF | TGTGCCTGGAGTGTAAAGGCCGGGGGAGAAAAACTGTTTTTT | TRBJ1-4 | 14 | many | TRBV30 | -
CASSLDVNTEAFF | TGCGCCAGCAGCTTGGATGTGAACACTGAAGCTTTCTTT | TRBJ1-1 | 13 | many | TRBV5-1 | -
CASRRTMLSNYGYTF | TGTGCCAGCAGGCGGACTATGCTTTCTAACTATGGCTACACCTTC | TRBJ1-2 | 15 | few | TRBV6-2/TRBV6-3 | -
CASSLDPRTGGIMNTEAFF | TGTGCCAGCAGCTTAGATCCGCGTACAGGGGGGATAATGAACACTGAAGCTTTCTTT | TRBJ1-1 | 19 | many | TRBV11-2 | TRBD1
CASSLLTRGSTGELFF | TGTGCCAGCAGCCTGCTCACGCGGGGATCCACCGGGGAGCTGTTTTTT | TRBJ2-2 | 16 | many | TRBV5-6 | -
CASSKYTGTGNEQFF | TGTGCCAGTAGTAAATACACCGGGACAGGAAATGAGCAGTTCTTC | TRBJ2-1 | 15 | - | TRBV19 | TRBD1
CASSLRRGSPSSTDTQYF | TGTGCCAGCAGCTTAAGGAGGGGTAGTCCTTCTAGCACAGATACGCAGTATTTT | TRBJ2-3 | 18 | - | TRBV7-8 | -
CSAAGYSYEQYF | TGCAGCGCAGCAGGGTACTCCTACGAGCAGTACTTC | TRBJ2-7 | 12 | many | TRBV29-1 | -
CASSYSASSPYEQYF | TGTGCCAGCAGTTACTCCGCTAGCAGCCCCTACGAGCAGTACTTC | TRBJ2-7 | 15 | few | TRBV6-6 | -
CASSYSAVQETQYF | TGTGCCAGCAGTTACTCAGCGGTTCAAGAGACCCAGTACTTC | TRBJ2-5 | 14 | many | TRBV6-6 | -
CATSDLNVGEAFF | TGTGCCACCAGTGATTTGAATGTGGGTGAAGCTTTCTTT | TRBJ1-1 | 13 | many | TRBV24-1 | -
CSARRVSEWNEQFF | TGCAGTGCTAGAAGGGTTAGCGAATGGAATGAGCAGTTCTTC | TRBJ2-1 | 14 | many | TRBV20-1 | -
CASSLGFNSYNEQFF | TGTGCTAGCAGCTTAGGTTTTAACTCCTACAATGAGCAGTTCTTC | TRBJ2-1 | 15 | - | TRBV7-7 | -
CASSSLGLAGVETQYF | TGTGCCAGCAGCTCCCTAGGACTAGCGGGAGTAGAGACCCAGTACTTC | TRBJ2-5 | 16 | many | TRBV7-3 | TRBD2
CASSSQGALYNEQFF | TGTGCCAGCAGTTCACAGGGGGCTCTCTACAATGAGCAGTTCTTC | TRBJ2-1 | 15 | many | TRBV12-3/TRBV12-4 | TRBD1
CASSLGGVNTGELFF | TGTGCCAGCAGCTTAGGGGGCGTAAACACCGGGGAGCTGTTTTTT | TRBJ2-2 | 15 | many | TRBV11-3 | -
CASSPTSASYNEQFF | TGTGCCAGTAGTCCGACTAGCGCTTCTTACAATGAGCAGTTCTTC | TRBJ2-1 | 15 | many | TRBV19 | TRBD2
CASNGLAGVKLTDTQYF | TGTGCCAGCAACGGACTAGCGGGGGTTAAACTCACAGATACGCAGTATTTT | TRBJ2-3 | 17 | many | TRBV12-3/TRBV12-4 | TRBD2
CASSLGDLSGNTIYF | TGCGCCAGCAGCTTGGGTGATCTCTCTGGAAACACCATATATTTT | TRBJ1-3 | 15 | - | TRBV5-1 | -
CASSLHMDRGYEQYF | TGTGCCAGCAGTCTTCACATGGACAGGGGCTACGAGCAGTACTTC | TRBJ2-7 | 15 | many | TRBV27 | TRBD1
CAWSVRSYPYEQYF | TGTGCCTGGAGTGTACGTAGCTACCCCTACGAGCAGTACTTC | TRBJ2-7 | 14 | many | TRBV30 | -
CASSLLTGAGGGEKLFF | TGCGCCAGCAGCTTGCTAACAGGGGCCGGTGGCGGTGAAAAACTGTTTTTT | TRBJ1-4 | 17 | - | TRBV5-1 | TRBD1
CASSSFSWAPYEQYF | TGTGCCAGCAGCTCATTCAGTTGGGCCCCCTACGAGCAGTACTTC | TRBJ2-7 | 15 | many | TRBV11-2 | -
CASSVGHQETQYF | TGCGCCAGCAGCGTCGGGCACCAAGAGACCCAGTACTTC | TRBJ2-5 | 13 | many | TRBV5-1 | -
CASSRAGSEKLFF | TGTGCCAGCAGCCGAGCCGGGTCTGAAAAACTGTTTTTT | TRBJ1-4 | 13 | few | TRBV7-8 | -
CASSLGQTPGELFF | TGTGCCAGCAGCCTGGGACAGACCCCCGGGGAGCTGTTTTTT | TRBJ2-2 | 14 | few | TRBV7-9 | TRBD1
CASSVGQGGETQYF | TGTGCCAGCAGTGTAGGACAGGGAGGAGAGACCCAGTACTTC | TRBJ2-5 | 14 | - | TRBV2 | TRBD1
CASRLSGGHQETQYF | TGTGCCAGCAGGCTTAGCGGGGGGCACCAAGAGACCCAGTACTTC | TRBJ2-5 | 15 | - | TRBV7-2 | TRBD2
CATGTLDYGYTF | TGTGCCACCGGGACCCTCGACTATGGCTACACCTTC | TRBJ1-2 | 12 | - | TRBV19 | -
CASSLSIAQPQHF | TGTGCCAGCAGTTTATCAATAGCTCAGCCCCAGCATTTT | TRBJ1-5 | 13 | - | TRBV6-9 | -